Shown below are 29 T cell receptor beta chains from a single sample sequenced in a study of tissue T cells after allogeneic stem cell transplantation. Profiling relied on immunoSEQ multiplex PCR, and the TCRdb table lists in-frame clones only, not all of them. This table has approximately 8,800 clones, 45% to 70% appearing once. Here the sequenced sample was tissue from the jejunum, taken at autopsy. The source is a female donor aged 60 or older with lung cancer.

This clone came up a few times. One end of the junction varies from germline; a read error may be responsible. The J gene is TRBJ1-1, the V gene TRBV6-1; tentative D call: TRBD1 (5 bases). The germline V gene has CDR1 MNHNS and CDR2 SASEGT. This CDR3 has 14 amino acids. The CDR3 DNA reads TGTGCCAGCAGCGAAGGGGCAGTGAACACTGAAGCTTTCTTT. The encoded protein is CASSEGAVNTEAFF.

This clone was seen once. CDR3 in DNA: TGTGCTAGTGGTTCGGGGACCACCTTTAGCGCAGATACGCAGTATTTT. Translating it yields CASGSGTTFSADTQYF. V is TRBV12-5 and J is TRBJ2-3; D may be TRBD1 or TRBD2 (5 bases each). Germline values: CDR1 LGHNT, CDR2 FRNRAP. Trimming cost V 4 bases and J 4 bases, with 18 bases left between them. The CDR3 totals 16 residues.

The chain recombines TRBV2 with TRBJ2-7; 7 bases align to TRBD2. Looked up from germline, CDR1 is SNHLY and CDR2 is FYNNEI. J lost 1 base, V lost 5 bases, and 5 bases had no gene match. This CDR3 is 14 amino acids long. CDR3 bases: TGTGCCAGCAGTCTTCCCGGGGGGTCCTACGAGCAGTACTTC. The encoded protein is CASSLPGGSYEQYF.

V gene TRBV7-8 combines with J gene TRBJ1-2; tentative D call: TRBD1 (6 bases). The CDR3 spans 12 residues. The V end lost 5 bases, the J end lost 7 bases, and 11 bases lay between the germline ends. Looked up from germline, CDR1 is SGHVS and CDR2 is FQNEAQ. CDR3 loop: CASSVYRVGYTF. The DNA of the CDR3 is TGTGCCAGCAGCGTATACAGGGTTGGCTACACCTTC.

J is TRBJ2-1 and V is TRBV7-9; D may be TRBD2 (6 bases). V lost 2 bases and J 6 bases, leaving 11 bases between the germline ends. From germline, CDR1 is SEHNR and CDR2 FQNEAQ (reference sequence). This CDR3 is built from 14 residues. The CDR3, as DNA: TGTGCCAGCAGCTTAATAGCGGTGGGCAATGAGCAGTTCTTC. It yields the protein CASSLIAVGNEQFF. Drawing the rest from reference TRBV7-9 and TRBJ2-1, the complete variable domain is DTGVSQNPRHKITKRGQNVTFRCDPISEHNRLYWYRQTLGQGPEFLTYFQNEAQLEKSRLLSDRFSAERPKGSFSTLEIQRTEQGDSAMYLCASSLIAVGNEQFFGPGTRLTVL.

The chain uses TRBV5-1 and TRBJ2-3; possible D gene TRBD1, 5 bases. Germline assignment: CDR1 SGHRS and CDR2 YFSETQ. V was clipped by 4 bases and J by 6 bases, with 9 bases between them. The CDR3 loop spans 12 amino acids. CDR3 coding DNA: TGCGCCAGCAGCAAGGGGTCGGATACGCAGTATTTT. Translating it yields CASSKGSDTQYF.

This clone was observed a single time. The chain uses TRBV29-1 and TRBJ2-2; 10 bases line up with TRBD1. The CDR3 is 14 amino acids. Germline values: CDR1 SQVTM, CDR2 ANQGSEA. The J segment lost 8 bases and the V segment lost 6 bases, leaving 9 bases of the junction unmatched. This CDR3 reads CSVARGTGAGELFF. The CDR3 region has the DNA TGCAGCGTCGCCCGGGGGACAGGGGCGGGGGAGCTGTTTTTT.

This rearrangement joins TRBV5-5 to TRBJ2-5, with 7 positions matching TRBD1. There are 15 residues in the CDR3. With 6 bases clipped from V and 3 bases from J, the junction kept 11 bases outside the gene matches. Germline lookup yields CDR1 SGHKS and CDR2 YYEKEE (reference sequence). The CDR3 sequence: CASKLAGTEKETQYF. The CDR3 bases are TGTGCCAGCAAACTCGCTGGGACAGAGAAAGAGACCCAGTACTTC.

The chain combines TRBV7-8 with TRBJ1-4; D is uncertain. Germline loops: CDR1 SGHVS, CDR2 FQNEAQ. Trimming shortened V by 1 base and J by 7 bases, and 22 bases separated the two germline ends. The length of the CDR3 is 18 residues. CDR3 DNA: TGTGCCAGCAGCTTAGATCGACGACGTATCGGAATAGGTGAAAAACTGTTTTTT. It is translated as CASSLDRRRIGIGEKLFF.

This clone was picked up a small number of times. The chain couples TRBV6-5 to TRBJ1-1; D gene unclear. The germline V gene has CDR1 MNHEY and CDR2 SVGAGI. The CDR3 has 16 amino acids. V lost 2 bases and J 8 bases, leaving 21 bases between the germline ends. The CDR3 is CASSYGRRLRVKEAFF. The CDR3, as DNA: TGTGCCAGCAGTTACGGTCGGAGGCTTCGAGTTAAAGAAGCTTTCTTT.

The J gene is TRBJ1-2, the V gene TRBV29-1; no reliable D call. V lost 5 bases, J lost 8 bases, and 9 bases lay in between. CDR1 is SQVTM and CDR2 is ANQGSEA in the germline V gene. This CDR3 is built from 10 residues. In DNA form, the CDR3 reads TGCAGCGTTCGCGAGAGGGGCTACACCTTC. Its translation is CSVRERGYTF.

V is TRBV19 and J is TRBJ1-6; D is unresolved. Germline-derived CDR1 and CDR2 are LNHDA and SQIVND (reference sequence). The CDR3 totals 15 residues. Trimming took off 0 bases at V and 9 bases at J, with 12 bases between the two ends. The CDR3 loop reads CASSIEVSGSSPLHF. The DNA of the CDR3 is TGTGCCAGTAGTATAGAGGTTTCGGGGAGTTCACCCCTCCACTTT.

The chain uses TRBV9 and TRBJ1-6; 7 positions match TRBD1. The CDR3 totals 15 residues. J gave up 10 bases and V 3 bases, and 10 bases lay outside the gene matches. CDR1 is SGDLS and CDR2 is YYNGEE in the germline V gene. The CDR3 here is CASSDSPGGRSPLHF. CDR3 DNA: TGTGCCAGCAGCGACTCCCCAGGGGGTCGATCACCCCTCCACTTT.

By its share, this clone is medium-sized. This chain joins TRBV5-5 and TRBJ2-7; no reliable D call. CDR1 and CDR2 from the germline V gene are SGHKS and YYEKEE (reference sequence). The CDR3 has 13 residues. The V end lost 0 bases, the J end lost 4 bases, and 8 bases lay between the germline ends. In DNA form, the CDR3 reads TGTGCCAGCAGCTTGGTGGCGCGATACGAGCAGTACTTC. The encoded protein is CASSLVARYEQYF.

V and J are TRBV27 and TRBJ1-2; possibly TRBD1 for D (5 bases). CDR3 length: 15 residues. The germline V gene has CDR1 MNHEY and CDR2 SMNVEV (reference sequence). V was shortened by 5 bases and J by 5 bases, with 18 bases between the two germline ends. The CDR3 is CASSKGGGAGYGYTF. CDR3 DNA: TGTGCCAGCAGTAAAGGTGGAGGTGCAGGGTATGGCTACACCTTC.

Relative to its sample, this clone is medium-sized. The V gene is TRBV10-3, the J gene TRBJ2-2, with D perhaps being TRBD1 or TRBD2 (5 bases each). Germline V gene sequence: CDR1 ENHRY, CDR2 SYGVKD. Between the trimmed V and J ends, which lost 11 bases and 5 bases, there was a span of 18 bases. The CDR3 is 14 amino acids. The CDR3 sequence: CAWDRRRRTGELFF. In DNA form, the CDR3 reads TGTGCCTGGGACCGCAGGAGAAGAACCGGGGAGCTGTTTTTT.

The rearrangement links TRBV4-2 to TRBJ2-3, with D hard to call. The V and J ends lost 0 bases and 1 base respectively, with 8 bases between them. The CDR3 contains 15 residues. Germline V gene sequence: CDR1 LGHNA, CDR2 YNFKEQ. Here the CDR3 reads CASSQDWHRTDTQYF. The CDR3, as DNA: TGTGCCAGCAGCCAAGATTGGCACCGCACAGATACGCAGTATTTT.

This rearrangement joins TRBV6-5 to TRBJ1-4; a weak D match, TRBD1 (5 bases). CDR1 MNHEY and CDR2 SVGAGI come from the germline V gene. V shed 5 bases and J shed 0 bases, with 10 bases lying between them. The CDR3 length is 15 residues. CDR3 nucleotides: TGTGCCAGCAGTCCCGACAGTGCAACTAATGAAAAACTGTTTTTT. Its protein is CASSPDSATNEKLFF.

This clone was detected a few times. This chain connects TRBV15 to TRBJ2-4; D is perhaps TRBD1 (5 bases). CDR3 length equals 14 residues. With 1 base removed from V and 12 bases from J, the gap between germline ends came to 16 bases. CDR1 is LNHNV, CDR2 YYDKDF, per germline (reference sequence). CDR3 amino acids: CATSRATKGNHQYF. The CDR3 DNA sequence: TGTGCCACCAGCAGAGCAACGAAGGGGAATCATCAGTACTTC.

V and J are TRBV15 and TRBJ1-1, with D perhaps TRBD1 (5 bases). Germline V gene data show CDR1 as LNHNV and CDR2 as YYDKDF (reference sequence). The CDR3 spans 15 residues. Trimming took 6 bases from V and 3 from J, leaving 17 bases between them. CDR3 in DNA: TGTGCCACCAGGGCAGGGAGGGAGTTGGACACTGAAGCTTTCTTT. This translates into CATRAGRELDTEAFF.

By its share, this clone is medium-sized. As DNA, the CDR3 is TGTGCCAGCAGTCTTAGTGAGACCCAGTACTTC. The encoded protein is CASSLSETQYF. The chain uses TRBV6-6 and TRBJ2-5; unclear D gene. The V gene lost 5 bases and the J gene lost 5 bases, with 6 bases spanning the gap. The CDR3 totals 11 residues. Germline V gene data show CDR1 as MNHNY and CDR2 as SVGAGI (reference sequence).

The chain couples TRBV5-8 to TRBJ2-1; D not certain. V lost 5 bases, J lost 4 bases, and 7 bases lay in between. Germline V gene lookup returns CDR1 SGHTS and CDR2 YDEGEE. This CDR3 is built from 12 residues. CDR3 nucleotides: TGTGCCAGCAGTTCCGTTTACAATGAGCAGTTCTTC. This sequence encodes CASSSVYNEQFF.

This clone occurred once. The V and J genes are TRBV2 and TRBJ2-3; D might be TRBD2 (6 bases). Germline CDR1 is SNHLY and CDR2 is FYNNEI. V lost 6 bases, J lost 2 bases, and 9 bases lay in between. The CDR3 extends over 13 amino acids. CDR3 sequence (DNA): TGTGCCAGCAGGACTAGAGCCACAGATACGCAGTATTTT. As protein: CASRTRATDTQYF.

The CDR3 nucleotides are TGTGCCTGGAATACGGGCCTAAACACCGGGGAGCTGTTTTTT. As protein: CAWNTGLNTGELFF. The rearrangement uses TRBV30 and TRBJ2-2; D is unresolved. CDR3 length: 14 residues. Germline V CDR1 and CDR2: GTSNPN, SVGIG (reference sequence). The V end was cut by 4 bases, the J end by 2 bases, with 11 bases between.

The chain is built from TRBV4-1 and TRBJ2-3; possibly TRBD2 for D (6 bases). Trimming left V 1 base short and J 1 base short, with 24 bases between. Looked up from germline, CDR1 is MGHRA and CDR2 is YSYEKL. The CDR3 sequence is 20 residues long. This chain's CDR3 is CASSQGRVGGPTRGTDTQYF. The CDR3, as DNA: TGCGCCAGCAGCCAAGGGCGCGTGGGGGGACCCACGCGTGGCACAGATACGCAGTATTTT.

This clone is termed medium-sized. Other DNA sequences in this specimen translate into the identical CDR3. CDR3 nucleotide sequence: TGTGCCAGCAGCCCCTCCTACGAGCAGTACTTC. Translation gives CASSPSYEQYF. V is TRBV7-9 and J is TRBJ2-7; D ambiguous. Germline CDR1 reads SEHNR; CDR2 reads FQNEAQ (reference sequence). This CDR3 has 11 amino acids. V was pared by 5 bases and J by 0 bases, with 2 bases between.

This clone was detected only once. This chain joins TRBV27 and TRBJ1-1; no clear D gene. Trimming removed 4 bases from V and 11 bases from J, with 17 bases in between. The CDR3 consists of 13 residues. Germline CDR1 reads MNHEY; CDR2 reads SMNVEV (reference sequence). The CDR3 sequence is CASSSELPFKAFF. The CDR3 region has the DNA TGTGCCAGCAGTTCTGAGCTTCCTTTTAAGGCTTTCTTT.

Of note for this clone: At the DNA level, this CDR3 is encoded by other sequences in the same sample as well. V and J are TRBV19 and TRBJ2-3, with TRBD2 as a possible D gene (5 bases). Germline-derived CDR1 and CDR2 are LNHDA and SQIVND (reference sequence). The CDR3 is 15 amino acids. V lost 3 bases and J lost 0, with 10 bases in between. The CDR3 bases are TGTGCCAGTAGTATCGGCGGAGGAAGCACAGATACGCAGTATTTT. Translating it yields CASSIGGGSTDTQYF. Based on the CDR3 plus reference TRBV19 and TRBJ2-3, the full variable domain is DGGITQSPKYLFRKEGQNVTLSCEQNLNHDAMYWYRQDPGQGLRLIYYSQIVNDFQKGDIAEGYSVSREKKESFPLTVTSAQKNPTAFYLCASSIGGGSTDTQYFGPGTRLTVL.

The V gene is TRBV10-2, the J gene TRBJ2-1; 8 bases align to TRBD2. The CDR3 is 14 residues long. The V segment lost 6 bases and the J segment 0 bases; nucleotides outside the gene matches: 1. Germline V lookup: CDR1 WSHSY, CDR2 SAAADI. CDR3 residues: CASSGLASYNEQFF. The CDR3 nucleotides are TGCGCCAGCAGCGGACTAGCCTCCTACAATGAGCAGTTCTTC.